This T cell receptor beta chain was found in a study of CD8 T cells in Susac syndrome. Study observations and caveats: It was acknowledged by the study that relatively few individuals were included in its TCR sequencing and HLA analysis.

The CDR3 contains 12 residues. V was shortened by 7 bases and J by 7 bases, with 14 bases between the two germline ends. CDR1 SQVTM and CDR2 ANQGSEA come from the germline V gene. To note about this clonotype: Its antigen is still unknown.

Random hexamers were used to reverse transcribe about 0.5 to 1 ug of RNA. A multiplex approach, immunoSEQ multiplex PCR, amplified TCR beta CDR3 across 54 Vbeta and 13 Jbeta. A single record per CDR3 protein comes from TCRdb applying MiXCR to the immunoSEQ multiplex PCR reads. Of approximately 120,000 distinct CDR3 sequences listed, approximately 96% are singletons. As controls, healthy donors matched for age and sex were used. Negative magnetic isolation gave CD8+ and CD4+ cells; FACS enriched CD8+ TEMRA. This clonotype was sampled from a human donor in good health. The sequenced sample consisted of CD4+ T cells from PBMCs. V gene TRBV29-1 combines with J gene TRBJ2-1, with a tentative D call TRBD2 (5 bases). This CDR3 is CSASRGNNEQFF. CDR3 DNA sequence: TGCAGCGCTTCCCGGGGTAATAATGAGCAGTTCTTC.